The next 30 T cell receptor beta chains were all read from a single sample in a study of cytotoxic CD8 clonotypes in ibrutinib-treated CLL. TCRdb's copy holds only in-frame clones and misses some; the assay was immunoSEQ multiplex PCR. The data show about 270,000 clones, with around 69% seen just once and about 6% held by the top ten. This sample comprised PBMCs, obtained at disease progression, from a patient treated with ibrutinib. The receptors come from a human donor with chronic lymphocytic leukemia.

This chain joins TRBV7-2 and TRBJ2-1; TRBD2 might be the D (6 bases). CDR1 is SGHTA and CDR2 is FQGNSA in the germline V gene. Trimming removed 1 base at V and 4 bases at J, with 8 bases between. CDR3 length equals 14 residues. CDR3 protein: CASSLGDLYNEQFF. The CDR3 DNA follows: TGTGCCAGCAGCTTAGGGGACTTATACAATGAGCAGTTCTTC.

V gene TRBV4-3 combines with J gene TRBJ1-5; possibly TRBD1 for D (5 bases). This CDR3 contains 15 residues. Per the germline V gene, CDR1 is LGHNA and CDR2 is YSLEER. Trimming removed 0 bases from V and 4 bases from J, with 10 bases in between. CDR3 sequence: CASSQEMGVNQPQHF. CDR3 nucleotides: TGCGCCAGCAGCCAAGAAATGGGGGTAAATCAGCCCCAGCATTTT.

The genes are TRBV29-1 and TRBJ2-7, with 11 positions matching TRBD1. Germline trimming cut 2 bases from V and 4 bases from J; bases unmatched to any gene: 7. This CDR3 region has 15 residues. Germline V gives CDR1 SQVTM, CDR2 ANQGSEA. CDR3 in amino acids: CSVETGQGVLYEQYF. CDR3 in DNA: TGCAGCGTTGAAACGGGACAGGGGGTCCTATACGAGCAGTACTTC.

J is TRBJ2-7 and V is TRBV13; 9 bases are a match to TRBD2. After removal of 1 base from V and 3 bases from J, the junction contained 4 bases not matched to a gene. The CDR3 extends over 15 amino acids. Per the germline V gene, CDR1 is PRHDT and CDR2 is FYEKMQ (reference sequence). The CDR3 sequence is CASSLALAGNYEQYF. CDR3 coding DNA: TGTGCCAGCAGCTTAGCGCTAGCGGGAAACTACGAGCAGTACTTC. Full variable domain (rest looked up from reference TRBV13 and TRBJ2-7): AAGVIQSPRHLIKEKRETATLKCYPIPRHDTVYWYQQGPGQDPQFLISFYEKMQSDKGSIPDRFSAQQFSDYHSELNMSSLELGDSALYFCASSLALAGNYEQYFGPGTRLTVT.

The chain is built from TRBV9 and TRBJ2-1, with a tentative D call TRBD1 (6 bases). The length of the CDR3 is 15 residues. The germline V gene has CDR1 SGDLS and CDR2 YYNGEE. The V gene lost 0 bases and the J gene lost 6 bases, with 13 bases spanning the gap. CDR3 nucleotide sequence: TGTGCCAGCAGCGTAGATATTCGAGGGGGCAATGAGCAGTTCTTC. Encoded protein: CASSVDIRGGNEQFF.

The V call is TRBV28, the J call TRBJ2-3; 10 nucleotides align to TRBD2. V lost 5 bases and J lost 4; bases outside the gene matches: 3. The CDR3 runs 14 residues. Germline V gene lookup returns CDR1 MDHEN and CDR2 SYDVKM. CDR3: CASSPSGRADTQYF. Written as DNA, the CDR3 is TGTGCCAGCAGTCCCAGCGGGAGGGCAGATACGCAGTATTTT.

V usage is TRBV7-9 and J usage is TRBJ2-2; D not certain. Germline V CDR1 and CDR2: SEHNR, FQNEAQ (reference sequence). This CDR3 is 16 amino acids long. V lost 2 bases and J lost 2, with 12 bases in between. This chain's CDR3 is CASSLKPPLNTGELFF. The CDR3 coding sequence is TGTGCCAGCAGCTTAAAGCCACCACTCAACACCGGGGAGCTGTTTTTT.

V and J are TRBV7-6 and TRBJ2-4; TRBD2 aligns across 7 bases. CDR1 is SGHVS, CDR2 FNYEAQ, per germline. V was pared by 4 bases and J by 8 bases, with 11 bases of the junction left unmatched. This CDR3 spans 15 amino acids. CDR3 sequence reads: CASSSQSGLADIQYF. The CDR3 DNA is TGTGCCAGCAGCTCACAAAGCGGGCTAGCGGACATTCAGTACTTC.

The chain has TRBV11-3 and TRBJ2-1, with TRBD2 matching over 8 bases. The J segment lost 4 bases and the V segment lost 8 bases, leaving 4 bases of the junction unmatched. CDR3 length equals 13 residues. Per germline, CDR1 SGHNT and CDR2 YENEEA. The CDR3 nucleotides are TGTGCCAGCGCCGGGGGGGGTTACAATGAGCAGTTCTTC. Protein: CASAGGGYNEQFF. The variable domain in full, completed from reference TRBV11-3 and TRBJ2-1, reads EAGVVQSPRYKIIEKKQPVAFWCNPISGHNTLYWYLQNLGQGPELLIRYENEEAVDDSQLPKDRFSAERLKGVDSTLKIQPAELGDSAVYLCASAGGGYNEQFFGPGTRLTVL.

The rearrangement uses TRBV5-4 and TRBJ2-1; TRBD2 matches 9 bases. The V and J ends lost 4 bases and 3 bases, in that order; junction bases with no gene match: 8. Per germline, CDR1 SGHNT and CDR2 YYREEE (reference sequence). CDR3 length: 16 amino acids. The CDR3 bases are TGTGCCAGCAGCCCGGAGCGGGGGGCGCTCTACAATGAGCAGTTCTTC. This encodes CASSPERGALYNEQFF. The full variable domain, rest sourced from reference TRBV5-4 and TRBJ2-1, is ETGVTQSPTHLIKTRGQQVTLRCSSQSGHNTVSWYQQALGQGPQFIFQYYREEENGRGNFPPRFSGLQFPNYSSELNVNALELDDSALYLCASSPERGALYNEQFFGPGTRLTVL.

J is TRBJ2-2 and V is TRBV6-6; D is unclear. The CDR3 consists of 13 residues. Trimming shortened V by 4 bases and J by 0 bases, and 3 bases separated the two germline ends. Germline assignment: CDR1 MNHNY and CDR2 SVGAGI (reference sequence). The CDR3 is CASSSANTGELFF. CDR3 bases: TGTGCCAGCAGTTCAGCGAACACCGGGGAGCTGTTTTTT.

The chain has TRBV5-1 and TRBJ1-3; TRBD1 aligns across 7 bases. J gave up 0 bases and V 4 bases, and 7 bases lay outside the gene matches. Per the germline V gene, CDR1 is SGHRS and CDR2 is YFSETQ. The CDR3 has 16 residues. Written as DNA, the CDR3 is TGCGCCAGCAGCCTCCCGGGACAGAGCTCTGGAAACACCATATATTTT. Translated: CASSLPGQSSGNTIYF.

This chain links TRBV18 with TRBJ2-5; the match to TRBD2 covers 9 bases. CDR1 KGHSH and CDR2 LQKENI come from the germline V gene. The CDR3 runs to 15 residues. The junction had 5 bases not matched to a gene; V was cut back by 4 bases and J by 2 bases. The CDR3 DNA is TGTGCCAGCTCACTCTTGACTAGCGGTCAAGAGACCCAGTACTTC. This translates into CASSLLTSGQETQYF.

The chain joins TRBV28 to TRBJ1-1; D gene unclear. Germline loops: CDR1 MDHEN, CDR2 SYDVKM. The CDR3 is made up of 13 amino acids. V dropped 3 bases and J dropped 11 bases, with 16 bases sitting between them. CDR3 protein: CASSFSLDTRAFF. The CDR3 coding sequence is TGTGCCAGCAGTTTTTCTCTCGACACGAGGGCTTTCTTT.

This chain uses TRBV28 with TRBJ2-1, with D uncertain. Trimming stripped 3 bases from V and 8 bases from J, with 5 bases between. The CDR3 runs to 11 residues. Germline CDR1 MDHEN, CDR2 SYDVKM. This CDR3 reads CASSFFHEQFF. The CDR3 nucleotides are TGTGCCAGCAGTTTCTTCCATGAGCAGTTCTTC.

The chain carries TRBV28 and TRBJ2-1; 10 bases are a match to TRBD2. The CDR3 extends over 12 amino acids. The trim removed 5 bases at V and 10 bases at J, leaving 2 bases unmatched. Germline V CDR1 and CDR2: MDHEN, SYDVKM. CDR3 sequence reads: CASSRGLAEQFF. In DNA, the CDR3 is TGTGCCAGCAGTCGGGGACTAGCGGAGCAGTTCTTC.

The chain recombines TRBV5-1 with TRBJ2-3, with 8 positions matching TRBD2. The CDR3 consists of 17 residues. V was clipped by 0 bases and J by 3 bases; unmatched bases: 9. Per germline, CDR1 SGHRS and CDR2 YFSETQ. The CDR3 nucleotides read TGCGCCAGCAGCTTGGTATTGGTAGCGGGGAAAACAGATACGCAGTATTTT. It translates to CASSLVLVAGKTDTQYF.

The chain uses TRBV9 and TRBJ2-7; maybe TRBD2 (6 bases). The CDR3 covers 12 residues. Germline V gene sequence: CDR1 SGDLS, CDR2 YYNGEE. Trimming cost V 2 bases and J 5 bases, with 8 bases left between them. CDR3 coding DNA: TGTGCCAGCAGCGTTTCGGGGGACGAGCAGTACTTC. Amino acids: CASSVSGDEQYF.

In regard to this clone: Other DNA sequences within the sample encode an identical CDR3. V usage is TRBV5-6 and J usage is TRBJ1-1; D call uncertain. CDR1 SGHDT and CDR2 YYEEEE come from the germline V gene. V shed 0 bases and J shed 4 bases, with 7 bases lying between them. The length of the CDR3 is 13 residues. This CDR3 reads CASSLGLSTEAFF. Written as DNA, the CDR3 is TGTGCCAGCAGCTTGGGCCTTAGCACTGAAGCTTTCTTT.

The rearrangement uses TRBV7-8 and TRBJ1-3; a possible D gene is TRBD1 (6 bases). Germline values: CDR1 SGHVS, CDR2 FQNEAQ. With 5 bases removed from V and 1 base from J, the gap between germline ends came to 9 bases. This CDR3 region has 14 residues. For the CDR3, the DNA is TGTGCCAGCAGCCAAGGGGGATCTGGAAACACCATATATTTT. This codes for CASSQGGSGNTIYF.

V gene TRBV5-6 combines with J gene TRBJ1-2, with 7 bases identical to TRBD1. The CDR3 contains 15 residues. V trimming: 4 bases; J trimming: 1 base; junction bases outside the gene matches: 7. Germline lookup yields CDR1 SGHDT and CDR2 YYEEEE. For the CDR3, the DNA is TGTGCCAGCAGCAATGGACAGGTTTTTAACTATGGCTACACCTTC. It encodes CASSNGQVFNYGYTF.

This clone was seen a single time. This chain connects TRBV29-1 to TRBJ2-1; D call uncertain. The germline gives CDR1 SQVTM, CDR2 ANQGSEA. CDR3 length equals 10 residues. V was shortened by 7 bases and J by 7 bases, with 8 bases between the two germline ends. CDR3 nucleotide sequence: TGCAGCGCGCTAACGAATGAGCAGTTCTTC. This codes for CSALTNEQFF.

The rearrangement links TRBV6-5 to TRBJ2-4, with D perhaps TRBD1 (6 bases). Germline values: CDR1 MNHEY, CDR2 SVGAGI. With 8 bases removed from V and 0 bases from J, the gap between germline ends came to 11 bases. This CDR3 region has 14 residues. CDR3 residues: CASQGNLAKNIQYF. The CDR3 DNA is TGTGCCAGCCAGGGGAACCTAGCCAAAAACATTCAGTACTTC.

The V gene is TRBV28, the J gene TRBJ1-1; D not certain. The CDR3 runs to 14 residues. Germline CDR1 is MDHEN and CDR2 is SYDVKM. Between the trimmed V and J ends, which lost 3 bases and 1 base, there was a span of 9 bases. CDR3 nucleotides: TGTGCCAGCAGTTTCGAACAATCGAACACTGAAGCTTTCTTT. This gives the protein CASSFEQSNTEAFF.

V usage is TRBV6-6 and J usage is TRBJ1-2, with 8 nucleotides matching TRBD1. With V trimmed by 6 bases and J by 4 bases, 10 bases remained unmatched. Germline loops: CDR1 MNHNY, CDR2 SVGAGI (reference sequence). This CDR3 region has 15 residues. The CDR3 sequence is CASSRQPGQVYGYTF. As DNA, the CDR3 is TGTGCCAGCAGCCGACAGCCGGGACAGGTCTATGGCTACACCTTC.

The chain recombines TRBV5-4 with TRBJ1-4, with 10 nucleotides matching TRBD1. Germline V gene data show CDR1 as SGHNT and CDR2 as YYREEE (reference sequence). The CDR3 spans 14 residues. Trimming removed 4 bases from V and 5 bases from J; junction bases left unmatched: 2. CDR3 in DNA: TGTGCCAGCAGCCCGGGACAGGGGAATGAAAAACTGTTTTTT. It is translated as CASSPGQGNEKLFF.

The chain couples TRBV7-2 to TRBJ2-4; D is tentatively TRBD1 or TRBD2 (6 bases each). Trimming cost V 4 bases and J 6 bases, with 13 bases left between them. The CDR3 has 14 amino acids. The germline V gene encodes CDR1 SGHTA and CDR2 FQGNSA. The CDR3 loop is CASSWGASRNIQYF. The CDR3 bases are TGTGCCAGCAGCTGGGGGGCCAGTAGAAACATTCAGTACTTC. The entire variable domain, with the rest obtained from reference TRBV7-2 and TRBJ2-4, is as follows: GAGVSQSPSNKVTEKGKDVELRCDPISGHTALYWYRQSLGQGLEFLIYFQGNSAPDKSGLPSDRFSAERTGGSVSTLTIQRTQQEDSAVYLCASSWGASRNIQYFGAGTRLSVL.

The J gene is TRBJ2-7, the V gene TRBV6-1; TRBD1 might be the D (6 bases). V lost 2 bases and J lost 3, with 11 bases in between. CDR1 and CDR2 (germline): MNHNS, SASEGT. The CDR3 contains 14 residues. The CDR3 DNA follows: TGTGCCAGCAGTGAATCCGGGACATTCTACGAGCAGTACTTC. Translated, it gives CASSESGTFYEQYF.

The chain joins TRBV2 to TRBJ2-7; 10 positions match TRBD2. Germline CDR1 and CDR2: SNHLY and FYNNEI. This CDR3 has 17 residues. V lost 6 bases, J lost 2 bases, and 13 bases stayed unmatched. CDR3 nucleotides: TGTGCCAGCAGAAAACTTAGCCTAGCGGGGGTGGCCTACGAGCAGTACTTC. Protein: CASRKLSLAGVAYEQYF.

V and J are TRBV19 and TRBJ2-7; tentatively, D is TRBD2 (6 bases). V was clipped by 6 bases and J by 1 base, with 13 bases between them. The CDR3 spans 14 residues. Germline V gene sequence: CDR1 LNHDA, CDR2 SQIVND (reference sequence). CDR3: CASSQVGSSYEQYF. CDR3 DNA sequence: TGTGCCAGTAGCCAAGTCGGGAGTTCCTACGAGCAGTACTTC.